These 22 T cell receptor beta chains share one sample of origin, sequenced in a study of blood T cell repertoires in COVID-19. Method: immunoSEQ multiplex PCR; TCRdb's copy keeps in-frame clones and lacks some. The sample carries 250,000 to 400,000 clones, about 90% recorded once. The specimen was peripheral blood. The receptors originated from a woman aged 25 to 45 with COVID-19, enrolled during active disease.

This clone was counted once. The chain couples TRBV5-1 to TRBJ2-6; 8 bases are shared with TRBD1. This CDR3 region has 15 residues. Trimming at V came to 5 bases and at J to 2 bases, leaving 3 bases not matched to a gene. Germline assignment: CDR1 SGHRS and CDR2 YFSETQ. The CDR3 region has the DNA TGCGCCAGCAGTGAACAGGGGGCTGGGGCCAACGTCCTGACTTTC. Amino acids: CASSEQGAGANVLTF.

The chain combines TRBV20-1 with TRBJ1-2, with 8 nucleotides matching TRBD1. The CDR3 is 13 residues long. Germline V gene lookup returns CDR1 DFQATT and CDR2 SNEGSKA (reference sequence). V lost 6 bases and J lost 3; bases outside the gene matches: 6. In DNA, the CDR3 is TGCAGTGCGAGTGTGGACAGGGACTATGGCTACACCTTC. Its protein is CSASVDRDYGYTF.

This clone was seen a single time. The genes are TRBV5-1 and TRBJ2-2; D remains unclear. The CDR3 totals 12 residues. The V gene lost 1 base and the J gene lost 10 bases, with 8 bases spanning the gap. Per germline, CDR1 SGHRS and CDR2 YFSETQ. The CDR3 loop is CASSLFSEELFF. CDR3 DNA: TGCGCCAGCAGCTTGTTTTCAGAGGAGCTGTTTTTT.

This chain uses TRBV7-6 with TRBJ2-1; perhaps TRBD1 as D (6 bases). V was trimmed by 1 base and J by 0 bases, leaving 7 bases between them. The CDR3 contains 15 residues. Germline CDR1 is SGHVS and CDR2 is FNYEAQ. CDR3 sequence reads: CASSLDRASYNEQFF. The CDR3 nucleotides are TGTGCCAGCAGCTTAGACAGGGCCTCCTACAATGAGCAGTTCTTC.

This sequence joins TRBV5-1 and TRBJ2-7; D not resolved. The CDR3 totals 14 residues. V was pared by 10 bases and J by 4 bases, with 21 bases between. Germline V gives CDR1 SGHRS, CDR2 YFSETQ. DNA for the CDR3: TGCGCCCTCAAACCCCCGCGGATCGTATACGAGCAGTACTTC. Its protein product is CALKPPRIVYEQYF.

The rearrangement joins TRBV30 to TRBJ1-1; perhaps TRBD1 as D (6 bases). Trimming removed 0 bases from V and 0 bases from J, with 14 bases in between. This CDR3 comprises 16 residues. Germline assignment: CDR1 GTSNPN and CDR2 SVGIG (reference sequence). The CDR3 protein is CAWSVQGQPVNTEAFF. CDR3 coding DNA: TGTGCCTGGAGTGTACAGGGCCAACCTGTGAACACTGAAGCTTTCTTT.

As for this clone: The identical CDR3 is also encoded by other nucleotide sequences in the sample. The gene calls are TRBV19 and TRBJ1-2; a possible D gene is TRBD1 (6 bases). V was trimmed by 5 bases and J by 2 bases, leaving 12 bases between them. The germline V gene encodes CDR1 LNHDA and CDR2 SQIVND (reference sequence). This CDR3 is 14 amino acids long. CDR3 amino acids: CASSRRQENYGYTF. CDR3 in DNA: TGTGCCAGTAGTCGACGACAGGAGAACTATGGCTACACCTTC.

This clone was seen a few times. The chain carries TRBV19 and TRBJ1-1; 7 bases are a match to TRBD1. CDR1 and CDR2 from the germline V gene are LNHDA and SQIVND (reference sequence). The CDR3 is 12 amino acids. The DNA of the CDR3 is TGTGGGACAGGACCCTTGAACACTGAAGCTTTCTTT. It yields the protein CGTGPLNTEAFF. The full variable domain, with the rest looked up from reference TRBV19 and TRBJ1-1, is DGGITQSPKYLFRKEGQNVTLSCEQNLNHDAMYWYRQDPGQGLRLIYYSQIVNDFQKGDIAEGYSVSREKKESFPLTVTSAQKNPTAFYLCGTGPLNTEAFFGQGTRLTVV.

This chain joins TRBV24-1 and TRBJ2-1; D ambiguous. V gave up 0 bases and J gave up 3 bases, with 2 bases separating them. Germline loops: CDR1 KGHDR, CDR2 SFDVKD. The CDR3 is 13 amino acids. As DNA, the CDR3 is TGTGCCACCAGTGATTTGTACTACAATGAGCAGTTCTTC. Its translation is CATSDLYYNEQFF.

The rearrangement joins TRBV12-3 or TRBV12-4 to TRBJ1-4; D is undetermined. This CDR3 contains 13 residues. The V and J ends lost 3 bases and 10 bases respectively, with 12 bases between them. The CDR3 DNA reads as TGTGCCAGCAGTTTGGTTGGCAGCGGAAAACTGTTTTTT. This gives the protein CASSLVGSGKLFF.

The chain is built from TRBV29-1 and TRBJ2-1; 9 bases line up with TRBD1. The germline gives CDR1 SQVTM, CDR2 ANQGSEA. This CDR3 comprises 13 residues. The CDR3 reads CSWARDRDNEQFF. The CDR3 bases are TGCAGTTGGGCCCGGGACAGGGACAATGAGCAGTTCTTC.

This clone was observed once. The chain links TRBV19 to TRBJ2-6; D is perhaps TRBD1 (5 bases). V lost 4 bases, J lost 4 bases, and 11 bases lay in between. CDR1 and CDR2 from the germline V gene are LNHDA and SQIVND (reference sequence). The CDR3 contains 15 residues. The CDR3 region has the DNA TGTGCCAGTAGTACAGGGAAGTCCGGGGCCAACGTCCTGACTTTC. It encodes CASSTGKSGANVLTF.

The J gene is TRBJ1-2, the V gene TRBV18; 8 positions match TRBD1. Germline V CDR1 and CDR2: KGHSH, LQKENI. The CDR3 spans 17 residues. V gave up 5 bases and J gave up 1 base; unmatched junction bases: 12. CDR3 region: CASSLRLDRANNYGYTF. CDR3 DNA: TGTGCCAGCTCATTACGATTGGACAGGGCGAATAACTATGGCTACACCTTC.

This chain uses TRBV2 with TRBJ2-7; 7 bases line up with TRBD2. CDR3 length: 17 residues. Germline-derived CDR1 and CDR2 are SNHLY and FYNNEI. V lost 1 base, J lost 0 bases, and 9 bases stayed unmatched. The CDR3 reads CASSEGSLAVSSYEQYF. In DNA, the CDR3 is TGTGCCAGCAGTGAAGGAAGTCTAGCGGTCAGCTCCTACGAGCAGTACTTC. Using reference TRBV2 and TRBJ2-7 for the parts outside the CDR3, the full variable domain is EPEVTQTPSHQVTQMGQEVILRCVPISNHLYFYWYRQILGQKVEFLVSFYNNEISEKSEIFDDQFSVERPDGSNFTLKIRSTKLEDSAMYFCASSEGSLAVSSYEQYFGPGTRLTVT.

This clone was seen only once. CDR3 region: CASSPPARGPEAFF. DNA for the CDR3: TGTGCCAGCTCACCACCGGCCAGGGGGCCTGAAGCTTTCTTT. This rearrangement joins TRBV18 to TRBJ1-1; 8 nucleotides match TRBD1. This CDR3 is built from 14 residues. The V and J ends lost 0 bases and 6 bases, in that order; junction bases with no gene match: 3. Germline CDR1 is KGHSH and CDR2 is LQKENI.

CDR3 nucleotide sequence: TGTGCCAGCAGCTCTGGGGACAGGGGGAACACTGAAGCTTTCTTT. Its translation: CASSSGDRGNTEAFF. This chain connects TRBV7-9 to TRBJ1-1; TRBD1 matches 10 bases. The CDR3 totals 15 residues. V lost 4 bases to trimming and J lost 1 base; unmatched junction nucleotides: 3. Germline V gene lookup returns CDR1 SEHNR and CDR2 FQNEAQ (reference sequence).

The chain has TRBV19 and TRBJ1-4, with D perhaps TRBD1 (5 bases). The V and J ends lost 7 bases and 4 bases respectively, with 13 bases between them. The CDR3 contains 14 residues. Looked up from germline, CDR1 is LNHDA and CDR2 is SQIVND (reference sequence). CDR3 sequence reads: CASKGAGLNEKLFF. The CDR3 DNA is TGTGCCAGTAAAGGGGCAGGTCTTAATGAAAAACTGTTTTTT.

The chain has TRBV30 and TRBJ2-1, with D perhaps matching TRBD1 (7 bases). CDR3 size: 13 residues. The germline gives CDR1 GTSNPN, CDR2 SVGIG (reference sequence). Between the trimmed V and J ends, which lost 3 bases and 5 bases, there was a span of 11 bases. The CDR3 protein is CAWSPGGNNEQFF. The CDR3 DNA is TGTGCCTGGAGCCCAGGGGGGAACAATGAGCAGTTCTTC. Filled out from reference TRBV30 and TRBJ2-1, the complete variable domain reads SQTIHQWPATLVQPVGSPLSLECTVEGTSNPNLYWYRQAAGRGLQLLFYSVGIGQISSEVPQNLSASRPQDRQFILSSKKLLLSDSGFYLCAWSPGGNNEQFFGPGTRLTVL.

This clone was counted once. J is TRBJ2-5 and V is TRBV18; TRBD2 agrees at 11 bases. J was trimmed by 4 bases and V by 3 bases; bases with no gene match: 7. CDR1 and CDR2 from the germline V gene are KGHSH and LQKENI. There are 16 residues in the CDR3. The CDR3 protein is CASSPGLAGGRETQYF. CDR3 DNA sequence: TGTGCCAGCTCACCGGGCTTAGCGGGAGGGCGAGAGACCCAGTACTTC.

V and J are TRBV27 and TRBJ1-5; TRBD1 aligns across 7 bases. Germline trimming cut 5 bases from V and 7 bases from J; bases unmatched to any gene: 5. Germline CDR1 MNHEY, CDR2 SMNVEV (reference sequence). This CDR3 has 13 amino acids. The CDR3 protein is CASSRQGGQPQHF. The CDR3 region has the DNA TGTGCCAGCAGTCGACAGGGCGGACAGCCCCAGCATTTT.

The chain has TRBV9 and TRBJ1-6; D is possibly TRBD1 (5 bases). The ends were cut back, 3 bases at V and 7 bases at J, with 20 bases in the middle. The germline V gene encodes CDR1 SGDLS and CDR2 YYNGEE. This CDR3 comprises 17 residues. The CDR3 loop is CASSERGNWAENSPLHF. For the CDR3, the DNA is TGTGCCAGCAGCGAGCGGGGCAACTGGGCGGAGAATTCACCCCTCCACTTT.

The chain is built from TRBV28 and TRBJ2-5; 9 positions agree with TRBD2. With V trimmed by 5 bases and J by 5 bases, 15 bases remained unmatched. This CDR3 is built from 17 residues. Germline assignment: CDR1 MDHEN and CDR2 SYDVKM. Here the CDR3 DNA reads TGTGCCAGCAGTCCGGTAACTATAGCGGGAGCATGGGAGACCCAGTACTTC. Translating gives CASSPVTIAGAWETQYF.